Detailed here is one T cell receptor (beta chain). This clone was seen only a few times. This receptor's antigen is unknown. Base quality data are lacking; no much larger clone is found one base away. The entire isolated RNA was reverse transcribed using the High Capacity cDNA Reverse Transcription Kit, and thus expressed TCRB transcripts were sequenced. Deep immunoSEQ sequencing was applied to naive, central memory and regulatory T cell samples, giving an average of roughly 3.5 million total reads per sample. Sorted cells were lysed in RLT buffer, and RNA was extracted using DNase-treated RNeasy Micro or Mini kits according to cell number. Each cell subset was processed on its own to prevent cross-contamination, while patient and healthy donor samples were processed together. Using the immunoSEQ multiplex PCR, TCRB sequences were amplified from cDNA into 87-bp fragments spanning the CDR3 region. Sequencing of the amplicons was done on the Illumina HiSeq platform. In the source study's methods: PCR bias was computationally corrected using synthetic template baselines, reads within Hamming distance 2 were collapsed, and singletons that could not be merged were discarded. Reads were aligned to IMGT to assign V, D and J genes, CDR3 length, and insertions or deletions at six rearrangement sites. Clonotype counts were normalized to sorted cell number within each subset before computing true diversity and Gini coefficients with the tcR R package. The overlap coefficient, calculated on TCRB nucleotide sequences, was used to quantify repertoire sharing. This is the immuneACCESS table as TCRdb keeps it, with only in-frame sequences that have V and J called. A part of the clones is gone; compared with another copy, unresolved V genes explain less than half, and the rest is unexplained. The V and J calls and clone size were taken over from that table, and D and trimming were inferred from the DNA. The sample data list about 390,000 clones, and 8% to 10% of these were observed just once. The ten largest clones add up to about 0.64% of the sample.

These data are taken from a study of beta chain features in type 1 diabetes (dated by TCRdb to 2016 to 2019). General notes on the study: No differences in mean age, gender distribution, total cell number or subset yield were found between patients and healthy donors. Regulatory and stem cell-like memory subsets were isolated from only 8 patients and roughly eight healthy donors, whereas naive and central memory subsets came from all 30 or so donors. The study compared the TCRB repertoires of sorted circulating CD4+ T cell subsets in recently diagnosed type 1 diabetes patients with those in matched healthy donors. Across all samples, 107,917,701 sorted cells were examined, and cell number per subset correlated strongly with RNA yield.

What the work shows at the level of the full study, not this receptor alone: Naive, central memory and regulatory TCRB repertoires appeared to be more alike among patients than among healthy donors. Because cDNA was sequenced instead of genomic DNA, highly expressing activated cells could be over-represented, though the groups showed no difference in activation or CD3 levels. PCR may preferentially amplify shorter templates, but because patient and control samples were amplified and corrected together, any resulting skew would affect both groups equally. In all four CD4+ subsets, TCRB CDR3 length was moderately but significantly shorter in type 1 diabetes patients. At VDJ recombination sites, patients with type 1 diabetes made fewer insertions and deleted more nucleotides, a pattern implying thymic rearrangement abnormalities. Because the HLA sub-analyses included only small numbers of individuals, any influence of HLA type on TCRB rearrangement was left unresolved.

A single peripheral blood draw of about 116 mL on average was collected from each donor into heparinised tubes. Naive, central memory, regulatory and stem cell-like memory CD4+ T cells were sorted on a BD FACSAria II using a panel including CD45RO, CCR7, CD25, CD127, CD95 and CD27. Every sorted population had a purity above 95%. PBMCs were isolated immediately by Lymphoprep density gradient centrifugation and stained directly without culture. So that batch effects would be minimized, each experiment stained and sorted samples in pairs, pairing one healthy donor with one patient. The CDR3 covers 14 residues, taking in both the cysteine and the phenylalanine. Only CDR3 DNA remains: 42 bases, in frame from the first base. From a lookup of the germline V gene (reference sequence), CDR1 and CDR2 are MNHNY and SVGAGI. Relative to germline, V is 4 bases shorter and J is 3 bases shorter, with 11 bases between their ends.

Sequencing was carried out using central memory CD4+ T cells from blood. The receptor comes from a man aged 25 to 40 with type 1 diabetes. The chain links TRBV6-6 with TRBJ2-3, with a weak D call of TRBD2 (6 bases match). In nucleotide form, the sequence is TGTGCCAGCAGTTCGGGCGGGACGACAGATACGCAGTATTTT. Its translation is CASSSGGTTDTQYF.